Listed below are T cell receptor beta chains from one sample, sequenced in a study of memory CD4+ T cells and cytomegalovirus serostatus. Profiled with immunoSEQ multiplex PCR; TCRdb holds only in-frame clones, not every one. In the table there are about 60,000 clones, around 80% of which are singletons. Specimen: memory CD4+ T cells from blood. The receptors were gathered from an adult in good health and CMV-seronegative. Some clones in this sample may be carry-over from other donors' samples. Both conserved end residues are part of each CDR3. The D gene is left open where the match is weak. Size is stated for part of the rows, as once, few or many counts, or as a class when the clone is expanded.

cdr3_aa,cdr3_nt,d_call,v_call,cdr3_length,j_call,clone_size
CASSFSGQGTDTQYF,TGTGCCAGCAGCTTTTCAGGGCAGGGCACAGATACGCAGTATTTT,-,TRBV7-3,15,TRBJ2-3,-
CAWSRVSSGTEAFF,TGTGCCTGGAGTCGGGTGAGTTCGGGCACTGAAGCTTTCTTT,-,TRBV30,14,TRBJ1-1,few
CASSPKGGGGNQPQHF,TGTGCCAGCTCACCAAAGGGAGGGGGCGGCAATCAGCCCCAGCATTTT,TRBD1,TRBV18,16,TRBJ1-5,-
CASSLGPGPQETQYF,TGTGCCAGCAGCTTAGGCCCAGGCCCCCAAGAGACCCAGTACTTC,-,TRBV7-6,15,TRBJ2-5,once
CATSREGGLSGNTIYF,TGTGCCACCAGCAGAGAAGGCGGACTGTCTGGAAACACCATATATTTT,-,TRBV15,16,TRBJ1-3,once
CSVTGTGAYEQYF,TGCAGCGTAACCGGGACAGGGGCCTACGAGCAGTACTTC,TRBD1,TRBV29-1,13,TRBJ2-7,few
CASSLQGLYNEQFF,TGTGCCAGCAGCTTACAGGGCCTCTACAATGAGCAGTTCTTC,-,TRBV7-6,14,TRBJ2-1,-
CASSLWGQEIGTDTQYF,TGTGCCAGCAGTTTATGGGGACAGGAAATCGGCACAGATACGCAGTATTTT,TRBD1,TRBV28,17,TRBJ2-3,-
CASSNGGVSSYEQYF,TGTGCCAGCAGCAATGGAGGGGTGAGCTCCTACGAGCAGTACTTC,-,TRBV21-1,15,TRBJ2-7,-
CASSLAGGQETQYF,TGTGCCAGCAGTTTAGCGGGAGGGCAAGAGACCCAGTACTTC,TRBD2,TRBV27,14,TRBJ2-5,once
CASSMNLGQGNSPLHF,TGCGCCAGCAGCATGAACCTGGGACAGGGAAATTCACCCCTCCACTTT,TRBD1,TRBV5-1,16,TRBJ1-6,-
CASSFAGTSGDIQFF,TGTGCCAGCAGCTTCGCCGGGACTAGCGGAGATATTCAATTCTTC,TRBD2,TRBV7-8,15,TRBJ2-1,few
CASSLGLTSVEQYF,TGTGCCAGCAGCTTGGGACTAACGTCGGTCGAGCAGTACTTC,TRBD2,TRBV11-2,14,TRBJ2-7,-
CASRGPEDQETQYF,TGCGCCAGCAGAGGACCAGAGGACCAAGAGACCCAGTACTTC,-,TRBV5-1,14,TRBJ2-5,-
CAIADLRREALRNEQYF,TGTGCCATAGCGGATCTGAGGCGAGAGGCACTACGGAACGAGCAGTACTTC,-,TRBV2,17,TRBJ2-7,-
CASSRSGNSPLHF,TGTGCCAGCAGTCGCTCGGGGAATTCACCCCTCCACTTT,-,TRBV6-5,13,TRBJ1-6,medium-sized
CASGSSNQPQHF,TGTGCCAGCGGAAGTAGCAATCAGCCCCAGCATTTT,-,TRBV28,12,TRBJ1-5,-
CSANRAVQAFF,TGCAGTGCAAACCGGGCGGTCCAAGCTTTCTTT,-,TRBV20-1,11,TRBJ1-1,-
CASSSGGRRGGNTEAFF,TGTGCCAGCAGCTCGGGGGGCCGTCGTGGAGGTAACACTGAAGCTTTCTTT,-,TRBV11-2,17,TRBJ1-1,-
CSVWSGTDNSPLHF,TGCAGCGTATGGTCCGGGACGGATAATTCACCCCTCCACTTT,-,TRBV29-1,14,TRBJ1-6,-
CASSNSGTSVDNEQFF,TGTGCCAGCAGCAACTCCGGGACTAGCGTTGACAATGAGCAGTTCTTC,TRBD2,TRBV7-2,16,TRBJ2-1,-
CASTSGEGYGTDTQYF,TGTGCCAGCACCTCAGGAGAGGGATACGGCACAGATACGCAGTATTTT,-,TRBV9,16,TRBJ2-3,-
CASSVSAMWRSWNEQFF,TGTGCCAGCAGCGTAAGTGCGATGTGGCGTTCTTGGAATGAGCAGTTCTTC,-,TRBV9,17,TRBJ2-1,-
CAWMAGGEQYF,TGTGCCTGGATGGCGGGCGGGGAGCAGTACTTC,-,TRBV30,11,TRBJ2-5,once
CASSLAGRGNTEAFF,TGTGCCAGCAGCTTAGCTGGGAGGGGAAACACTGAAGCTTTCTTT,-,TRBV7-9,15,TRBJ1-1,-
CASSIKGQGWVNTEAFF,TGTGCCAGTAGTATAAAGGGACAGGGTTGGGTGAACACTGAAGCTTTCTTT,TRBD1,TRBV19,17,TRBJ1-1,-
CASSLESGETQYF,TGTGCCAGCAGCTTGGAGAGCGGAGAGACCCAGTACTTC,-,TRBV7-2,13,TRBJ2-5,-
CASSYSREGTQETQYF,TGTGCCAGCAGTTACTCGAGGGAAGGGACCCAAGAGACCCAGTACTTC,-,TRBV6-5,16,TRBJ2-5,-
CASTKGRLFTGELFF,TGTGCCAGCACCAAGGGGAGACTGTTCACCGGGGAGCTGTTTTTT,-,TRBV27,15,TRBJ2-2,-